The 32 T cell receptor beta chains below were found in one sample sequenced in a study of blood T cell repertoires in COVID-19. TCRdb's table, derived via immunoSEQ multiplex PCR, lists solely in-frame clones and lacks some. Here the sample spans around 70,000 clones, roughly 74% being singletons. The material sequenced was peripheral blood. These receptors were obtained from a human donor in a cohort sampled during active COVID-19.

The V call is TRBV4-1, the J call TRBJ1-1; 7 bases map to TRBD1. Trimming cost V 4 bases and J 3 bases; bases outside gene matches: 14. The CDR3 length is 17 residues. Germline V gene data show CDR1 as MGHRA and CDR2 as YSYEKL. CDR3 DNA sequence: TGCGCCAGCAGCCCCCTCGACAGGGAGACAAGTCACACTGAAGCTTTCTTT. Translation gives CASSPLDRETSHTEAFF.

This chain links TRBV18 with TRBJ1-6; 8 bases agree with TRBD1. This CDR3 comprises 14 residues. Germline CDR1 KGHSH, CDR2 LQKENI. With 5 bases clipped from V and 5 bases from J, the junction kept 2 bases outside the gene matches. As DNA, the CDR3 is TGTGCCAGCTCATCGACAGGGGATAATTCACCCCTCCACTTT. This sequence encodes CASSSTGDNSPLHF.

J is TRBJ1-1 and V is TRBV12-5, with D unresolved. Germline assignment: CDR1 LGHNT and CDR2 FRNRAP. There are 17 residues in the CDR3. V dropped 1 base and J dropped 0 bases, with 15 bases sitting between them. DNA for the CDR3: TGTGCTAGTGGTTTGGGTACCGGGAGTGGAATGAACACTGAAGCTTTCTTT. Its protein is CASGLGTGSGMNTEAFF. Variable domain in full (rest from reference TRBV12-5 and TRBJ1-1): DARVTQTPRHKVTEMGQEVTMRCQPILGHNTVFWYRQTMMQGLELLAYFRNRAPLDDSGMPKDRFSAEMPDATLATLKIQPSEPRDSAVYFCASGLGTGSGMNTEAFFGQGTRLTVV.

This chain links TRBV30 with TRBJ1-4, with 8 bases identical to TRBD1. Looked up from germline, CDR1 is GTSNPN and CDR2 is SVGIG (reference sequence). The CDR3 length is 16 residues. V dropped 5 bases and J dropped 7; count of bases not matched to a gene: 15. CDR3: CAWSPNPTGVAEKLFF. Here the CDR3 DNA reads TGTGCCTGGTCGCCAAACCCGACAGGGGTTGCTGAAAAACTGTTTTTT.

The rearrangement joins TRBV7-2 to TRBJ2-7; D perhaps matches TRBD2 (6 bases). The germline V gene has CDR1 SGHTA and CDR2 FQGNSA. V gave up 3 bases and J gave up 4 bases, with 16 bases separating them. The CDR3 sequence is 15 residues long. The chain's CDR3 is CASSLNAGKGYEQYF. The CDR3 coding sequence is TGTGCCAGCAGCTTGAATGCGGGGAAAGGTTACGAGCAGTACTTC.

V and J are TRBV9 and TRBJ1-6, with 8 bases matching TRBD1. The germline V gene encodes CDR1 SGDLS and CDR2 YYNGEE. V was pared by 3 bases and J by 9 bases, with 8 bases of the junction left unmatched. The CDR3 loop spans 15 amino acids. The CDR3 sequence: CASSAQGQGGSPLHF. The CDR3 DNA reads TGTGCCAGCAGCGCTCAAGGACAGGGCGGTTCACCCCTCCACTTT.

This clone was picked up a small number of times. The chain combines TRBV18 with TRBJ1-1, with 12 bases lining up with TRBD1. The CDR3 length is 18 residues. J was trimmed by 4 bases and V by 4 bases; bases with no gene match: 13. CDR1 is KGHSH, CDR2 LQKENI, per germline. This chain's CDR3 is CASSLKGTGGEGTTEAFF. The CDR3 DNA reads TGTGCCAGCTCACTCAAGGGGACAGGGGGCGAAGGCACCACTGAAGCTTTCTTT.

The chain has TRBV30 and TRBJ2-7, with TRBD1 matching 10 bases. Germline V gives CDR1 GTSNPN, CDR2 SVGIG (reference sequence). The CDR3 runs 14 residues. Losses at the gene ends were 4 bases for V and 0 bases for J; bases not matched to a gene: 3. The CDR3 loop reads CAWTRDRGSYEQYF. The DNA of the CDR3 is TGTGCCTGGACCCGGGACAGGGGCTCCTACGAGCAGTACTTC.

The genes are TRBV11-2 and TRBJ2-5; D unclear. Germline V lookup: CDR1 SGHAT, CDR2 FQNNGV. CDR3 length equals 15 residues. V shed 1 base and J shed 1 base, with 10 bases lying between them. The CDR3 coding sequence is TGTGCCAGCAGCTTAGCAGGTTTCCTCCAAGAGACCCAGTACTTC. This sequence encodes CASSLAGFLQETQYF.

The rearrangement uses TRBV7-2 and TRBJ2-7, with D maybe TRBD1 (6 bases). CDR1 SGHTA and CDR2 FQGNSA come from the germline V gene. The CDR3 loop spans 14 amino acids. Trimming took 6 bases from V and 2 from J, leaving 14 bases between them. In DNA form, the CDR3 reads TGTGCCAGCAGTACCGGGACACTTCCCTACGAGCAGTACTTC. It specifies CASSTGTLPYEQYF.

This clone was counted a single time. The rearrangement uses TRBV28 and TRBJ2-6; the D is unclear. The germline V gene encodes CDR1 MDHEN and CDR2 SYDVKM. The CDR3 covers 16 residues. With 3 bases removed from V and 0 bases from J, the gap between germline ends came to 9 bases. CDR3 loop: CASSFPPNSGANVLTF. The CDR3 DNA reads TGTGCCAGCAGTTTCCCCCCTAACTCTGGGGCCAACGTCCTGACTTTC.

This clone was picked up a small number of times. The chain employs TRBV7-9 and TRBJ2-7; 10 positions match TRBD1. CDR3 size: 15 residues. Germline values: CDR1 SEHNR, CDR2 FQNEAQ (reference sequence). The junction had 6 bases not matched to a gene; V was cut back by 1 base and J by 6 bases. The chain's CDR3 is CASSLGAGQGTEQYF. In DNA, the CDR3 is TGTGCCAGCAGCTTAGGGGCGGGACAGGGGACCGAGCAGTACTTC.

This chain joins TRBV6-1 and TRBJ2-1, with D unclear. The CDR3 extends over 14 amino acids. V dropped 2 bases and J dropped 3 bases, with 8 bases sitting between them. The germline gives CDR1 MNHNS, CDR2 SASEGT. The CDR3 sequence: CASSELPVYNEQFF. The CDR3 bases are TGTGCCAGCAGTGAACTACCTGTCTACAATGAGCAGTTCTTC.

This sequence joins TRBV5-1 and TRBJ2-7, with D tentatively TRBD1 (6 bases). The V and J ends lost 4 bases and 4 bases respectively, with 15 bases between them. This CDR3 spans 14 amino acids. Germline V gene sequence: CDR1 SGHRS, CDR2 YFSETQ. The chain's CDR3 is CASSRPGQQYEQYF. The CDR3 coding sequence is TGCGCCAGCAGCAGGCCGGGACAACAATACGAGCAGTACTTC. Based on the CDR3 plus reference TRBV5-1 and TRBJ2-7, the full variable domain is KAGVTQTPRYLIKTRGQQVTLSCSPISGHRSVSWYQQTPGQGLQFLFEYFSETQRNKGNFPGRFSGRQFSNSRSEMNVSTLELGDSALYLCASSRPGQQYEQYFGPGTRLTVT.

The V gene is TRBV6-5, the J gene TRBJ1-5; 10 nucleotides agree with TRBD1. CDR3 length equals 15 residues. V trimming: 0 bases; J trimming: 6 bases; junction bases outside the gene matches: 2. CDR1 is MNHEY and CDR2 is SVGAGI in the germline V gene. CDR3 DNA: TGTGCCAGCAGTTACTCTGGGACAGGGGTTCAGCCCCAGCATTTT. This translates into CASSYSGTGVQPQHF.

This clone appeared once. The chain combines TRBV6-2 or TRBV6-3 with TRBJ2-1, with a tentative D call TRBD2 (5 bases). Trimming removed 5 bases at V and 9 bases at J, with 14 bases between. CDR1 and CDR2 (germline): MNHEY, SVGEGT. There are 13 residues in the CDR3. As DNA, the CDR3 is TGTGCCAGCAGTCGCCTGTCGGAGGCTGAGCAGTTCTTC. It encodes CASSRLSEAEQFF.

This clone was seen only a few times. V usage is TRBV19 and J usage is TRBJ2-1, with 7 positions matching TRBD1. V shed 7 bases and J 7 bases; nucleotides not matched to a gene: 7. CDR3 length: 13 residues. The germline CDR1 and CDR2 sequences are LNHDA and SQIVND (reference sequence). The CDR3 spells CASNRQGRNEQFF. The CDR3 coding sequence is TGTGCCAGTAACAGACAGGGCCGGAATGAGCAGTTCTTC.

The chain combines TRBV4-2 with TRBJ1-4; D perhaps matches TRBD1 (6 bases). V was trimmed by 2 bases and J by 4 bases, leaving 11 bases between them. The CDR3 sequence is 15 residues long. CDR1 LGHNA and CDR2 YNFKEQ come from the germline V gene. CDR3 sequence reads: CASSQQGNVNEKLFF. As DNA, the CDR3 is TGTGCCAGCAGCCAACAGGGGAATGTTAATGAAAAACTGTTTTTT.

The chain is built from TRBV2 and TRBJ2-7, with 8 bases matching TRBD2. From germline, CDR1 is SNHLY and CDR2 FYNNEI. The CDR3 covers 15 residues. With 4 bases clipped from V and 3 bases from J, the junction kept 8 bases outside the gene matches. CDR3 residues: CASSVDGAGGYEQYF. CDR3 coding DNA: TGTGCCAGCAGTGTAGATGGGGCGGGAGGCTACGAGCAGTACTTC. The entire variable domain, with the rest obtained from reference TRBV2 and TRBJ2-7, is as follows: EPEVTQTPSHQVTQMGQEVILRCVPISNHLYFYWYRQILGQKVEFLVSFYNNEISEKSEIFDDQFSVERPDGSNFTLKIRSTKLEDSAMYFCASSVDGAGGYEQYFGPGTRLTVT.

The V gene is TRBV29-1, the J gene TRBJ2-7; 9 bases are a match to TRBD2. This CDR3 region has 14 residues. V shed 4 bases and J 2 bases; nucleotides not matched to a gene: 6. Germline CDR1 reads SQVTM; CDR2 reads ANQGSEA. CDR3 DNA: TGCAGCGTTGGAGGGGCGGGAGGGCCCTACGAGCAGTACTTC. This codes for CSVGGAGGPYEQYF.

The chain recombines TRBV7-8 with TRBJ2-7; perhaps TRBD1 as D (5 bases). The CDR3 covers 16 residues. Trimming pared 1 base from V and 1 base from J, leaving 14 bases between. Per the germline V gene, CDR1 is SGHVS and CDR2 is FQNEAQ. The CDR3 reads CASSLGAVTGSYEQYF. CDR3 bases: TGTGCCAGCAGCTTAGGGGCGGTAACAGGTTCCTACGAGCAGTACTTC.

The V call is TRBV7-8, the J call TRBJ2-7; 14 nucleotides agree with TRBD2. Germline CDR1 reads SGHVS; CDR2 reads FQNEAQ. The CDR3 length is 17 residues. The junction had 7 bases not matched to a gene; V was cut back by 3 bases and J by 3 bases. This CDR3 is CASSLGTSGSGNYEQYF. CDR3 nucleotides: TGTGCCAGCAGCTTGGGGACTAGCGGGAGTGGTAACTACGAGCAGTACTTC.

The DNA for the CDR3 is TGTGCCACCAGCGGCGGGACTAGCGGGGGGGACATTCAGTACTTC. This translates into CATSGGTSGGDIQYF. The genes are TRBV15 and TRBJ2-4, with 16 bases that match TRBD2. The CDR3 sequence is 15 residues long. Trimming cost V 5 bases and J 8 bases; bases outside gene matches: 3. Germline CDR1 LNHNV, CDR2 YYDKDF (reference sequence).

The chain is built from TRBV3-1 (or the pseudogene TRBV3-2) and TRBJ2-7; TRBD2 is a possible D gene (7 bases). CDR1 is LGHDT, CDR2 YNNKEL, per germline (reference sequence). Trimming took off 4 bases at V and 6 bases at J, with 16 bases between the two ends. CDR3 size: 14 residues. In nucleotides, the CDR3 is TGTGCCAGCAGCCCGAGGGGGAGGGGTCGCGAGCAGTACTTC. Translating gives CASSPRGRGREQYF.

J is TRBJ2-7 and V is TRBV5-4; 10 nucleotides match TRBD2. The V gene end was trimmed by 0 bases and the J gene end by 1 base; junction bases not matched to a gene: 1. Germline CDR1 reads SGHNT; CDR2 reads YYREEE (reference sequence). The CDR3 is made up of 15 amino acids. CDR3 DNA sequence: TGTGCCAGCAGCTTGGCTAGCGGGAGTTCCTACGAGCAGTACTTC. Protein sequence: CASSLASGSSYEQYF.

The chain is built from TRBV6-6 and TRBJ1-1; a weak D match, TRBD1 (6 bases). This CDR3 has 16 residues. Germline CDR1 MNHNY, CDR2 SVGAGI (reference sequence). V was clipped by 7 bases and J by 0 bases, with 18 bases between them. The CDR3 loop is CASKGSGVEVNTEAFF. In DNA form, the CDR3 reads TGTGCCAGCAAAGGATCAGGGGTGGAAGTGAACACTGAAGCTTTCTTT.

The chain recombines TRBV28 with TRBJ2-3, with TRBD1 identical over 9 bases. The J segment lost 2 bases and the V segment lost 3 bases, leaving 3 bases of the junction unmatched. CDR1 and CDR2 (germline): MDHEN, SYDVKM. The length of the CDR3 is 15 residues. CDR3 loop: CASSFRDRATDTQYF. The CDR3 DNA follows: TGTGCCAGCAGTTTTCGGGACAGGGCCACAGATACGCAGTATTTT.

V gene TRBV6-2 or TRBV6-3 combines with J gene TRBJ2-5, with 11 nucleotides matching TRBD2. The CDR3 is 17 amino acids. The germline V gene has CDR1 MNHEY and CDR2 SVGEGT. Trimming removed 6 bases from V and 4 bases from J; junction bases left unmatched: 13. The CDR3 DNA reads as TGTGCCAGCAGCCCTTTACGGCTAGCGGGAGGAGGAGAGACCCAGTACTTC. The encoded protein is CASSPLRLAGGGETQYF.

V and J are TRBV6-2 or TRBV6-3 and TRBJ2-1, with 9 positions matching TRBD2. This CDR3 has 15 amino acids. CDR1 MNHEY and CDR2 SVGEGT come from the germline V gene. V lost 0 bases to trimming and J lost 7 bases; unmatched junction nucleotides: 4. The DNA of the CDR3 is TGTGCCAGCAGTTACTCGTTCGCGGGAGGGAATGAGCAGTTCTTC. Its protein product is CASSYSFAGGNEQFF.

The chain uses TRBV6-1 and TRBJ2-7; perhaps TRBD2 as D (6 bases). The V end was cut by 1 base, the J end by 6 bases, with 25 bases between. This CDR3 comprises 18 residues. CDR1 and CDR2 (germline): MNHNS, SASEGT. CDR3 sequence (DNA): TGTGCCAGCAGTGAAGAAGAGTACTTTATTGGGGGGTCGGTCGAGCAGTACTTC. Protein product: CASSEEEYFIGGSVEQYF.

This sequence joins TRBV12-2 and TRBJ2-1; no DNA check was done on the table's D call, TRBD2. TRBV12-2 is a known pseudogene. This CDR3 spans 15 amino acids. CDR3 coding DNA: TGTGCTTCCCCGGCGCGGGGAGTGACCTACAATGAGCAGTTCTTC. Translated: CASPARGVTYNEQFF.

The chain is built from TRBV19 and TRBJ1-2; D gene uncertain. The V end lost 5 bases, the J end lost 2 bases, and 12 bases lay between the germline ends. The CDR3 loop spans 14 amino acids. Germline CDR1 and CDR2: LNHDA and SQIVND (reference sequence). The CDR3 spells CASSPSGENYGYTF. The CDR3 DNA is TGTGCCAGTAGTCCCTCTGGAGAGAACTATGGCTACACCTTC. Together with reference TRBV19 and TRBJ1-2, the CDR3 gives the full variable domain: DGGITQSPKYLFRKEGQNVTLSCEQNLNHDAMYWYRQDPGQGLRLIYYSQIVNDFQKGDIAEGYSVSREKKESFPLTVTSAQKNPTAFYLCASSPSGENYGYTFGSGTRLTVV.